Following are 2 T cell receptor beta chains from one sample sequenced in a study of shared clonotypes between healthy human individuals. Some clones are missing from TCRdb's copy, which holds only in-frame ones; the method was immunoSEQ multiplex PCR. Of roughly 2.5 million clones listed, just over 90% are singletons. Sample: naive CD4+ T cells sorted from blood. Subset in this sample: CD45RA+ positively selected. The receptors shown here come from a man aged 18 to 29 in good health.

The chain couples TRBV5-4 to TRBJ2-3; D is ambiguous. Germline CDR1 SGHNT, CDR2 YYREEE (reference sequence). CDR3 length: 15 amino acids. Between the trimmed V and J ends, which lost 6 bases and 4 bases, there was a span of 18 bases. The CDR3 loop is CASTLNPLGSDTQYF. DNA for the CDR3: TGTGCCAGCACTTTGAACCCGCTAGGTTCAGATACGCAGTATTTT.

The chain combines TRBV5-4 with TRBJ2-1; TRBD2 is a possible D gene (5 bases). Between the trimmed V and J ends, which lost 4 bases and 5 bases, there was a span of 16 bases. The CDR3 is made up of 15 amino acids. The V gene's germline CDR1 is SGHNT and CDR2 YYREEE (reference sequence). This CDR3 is CASSAGLLSNNEQFF. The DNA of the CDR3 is TGTGCCAGCAGCGCCGGACTCCTTTCGAACAATGAGCAGTTCTTC. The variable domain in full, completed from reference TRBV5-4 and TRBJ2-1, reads ETGVTQSPTHLIKTRGQQVTLRCSSQSGHNTVSWYQQALGQGPQFIFQYYREEENGRGNFPPRFSGLQFPNYSSELNVNALELDDSALYLCASSAGLLSNNEQFFGPGTRLTVL.